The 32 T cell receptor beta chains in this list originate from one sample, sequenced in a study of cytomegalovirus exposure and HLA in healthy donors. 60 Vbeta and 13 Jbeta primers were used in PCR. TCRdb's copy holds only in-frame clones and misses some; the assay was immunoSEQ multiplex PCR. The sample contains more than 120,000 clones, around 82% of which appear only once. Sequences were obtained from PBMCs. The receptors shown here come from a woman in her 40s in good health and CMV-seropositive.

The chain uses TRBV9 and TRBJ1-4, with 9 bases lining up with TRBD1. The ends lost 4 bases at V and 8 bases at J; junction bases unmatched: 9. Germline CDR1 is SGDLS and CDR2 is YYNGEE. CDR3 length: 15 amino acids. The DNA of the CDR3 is TGTGCCAGCAGCCTGGGGGGGACAGGGAGGGAAAAACTGTTTTTT. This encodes CASSLGGTGREKLFF.

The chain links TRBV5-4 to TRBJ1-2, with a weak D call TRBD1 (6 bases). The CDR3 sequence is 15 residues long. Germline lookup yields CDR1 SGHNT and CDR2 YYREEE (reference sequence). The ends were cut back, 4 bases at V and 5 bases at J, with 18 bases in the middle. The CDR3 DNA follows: TGTGCCAGCAGCCCTGGGCGGCAGGGGTTTTATGGCTACACCTTC. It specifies CASSPGRQGFYGYTF.

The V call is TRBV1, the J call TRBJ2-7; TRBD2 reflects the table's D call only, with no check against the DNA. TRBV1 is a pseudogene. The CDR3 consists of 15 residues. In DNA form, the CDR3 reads TGCACCAGCAGCCAAGAATCCGCGGGAGCCCACGAGCAGTACTTC. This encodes CTSSQESAGAHEQYF.

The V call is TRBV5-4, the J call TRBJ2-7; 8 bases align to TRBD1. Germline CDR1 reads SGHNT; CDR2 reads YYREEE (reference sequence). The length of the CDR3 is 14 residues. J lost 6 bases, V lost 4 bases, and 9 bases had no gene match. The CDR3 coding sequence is TGTGCCAGCAGCAAAGAAAGCAGGGGGCGCGAGCAGTACTTC. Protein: CASSKESRGREQYF.

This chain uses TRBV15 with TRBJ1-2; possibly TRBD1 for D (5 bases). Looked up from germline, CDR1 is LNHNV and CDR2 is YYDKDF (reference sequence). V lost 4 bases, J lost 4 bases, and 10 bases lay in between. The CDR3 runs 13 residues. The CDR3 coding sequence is TGTGCCACCAGCAAGGGGCGAGGCTATGGCTACACCTTC. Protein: CATSKGRGYGYTF.

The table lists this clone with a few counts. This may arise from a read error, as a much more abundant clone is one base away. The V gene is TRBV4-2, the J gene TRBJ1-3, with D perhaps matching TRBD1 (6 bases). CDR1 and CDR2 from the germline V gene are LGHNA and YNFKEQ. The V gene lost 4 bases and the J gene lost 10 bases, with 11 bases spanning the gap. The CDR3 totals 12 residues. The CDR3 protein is CASSPEGETIYF. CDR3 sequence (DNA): TGTGCCAGCAGCCCCGAGGGGGAAACCATATATTTT.

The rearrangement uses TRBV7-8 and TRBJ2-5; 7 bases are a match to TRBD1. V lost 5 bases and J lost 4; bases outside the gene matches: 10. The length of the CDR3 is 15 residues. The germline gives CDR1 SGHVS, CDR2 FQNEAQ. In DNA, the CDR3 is TGTGCCAGCAGCACGCAACAGGGGATGGGAGAGACCCAGTACTTC. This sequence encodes CASSTQQGMGETQYF.

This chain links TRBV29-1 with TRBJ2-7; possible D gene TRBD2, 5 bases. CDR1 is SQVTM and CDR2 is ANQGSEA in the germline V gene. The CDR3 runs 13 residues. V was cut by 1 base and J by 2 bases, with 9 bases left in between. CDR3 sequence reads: CSVEGRVPYEQYF. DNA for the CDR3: TGCAGCGTTGAAGGGCGGGTCCCCTACGAGCAGTACTTC.

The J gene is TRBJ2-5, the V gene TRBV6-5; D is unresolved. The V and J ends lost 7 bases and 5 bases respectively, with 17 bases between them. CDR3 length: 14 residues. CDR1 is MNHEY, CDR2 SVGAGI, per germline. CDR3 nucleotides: TGTGCCAGCACCCGGCCGGGTAGGTCGGAGACCCAGTACTTC. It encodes CASTRPGRSETQYF.

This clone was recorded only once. CDR3 in DNA: TGTGCCAGCTCACCACTTAACGGGAGGGCCTCCCAAGAGACCCAGTACTTC. Amino acids: CASSPLNGRASQETQYF. This sequence joins TRBV18 and TRBJ2-5; 8 bases align to TRBD2. V shed 1 base and J 1 base; nucleotides not matched to a gene: 8. CDR3 length: 17 residues. CDR1 and CDR2 from the germline V gene are KGHSH and LQKENI.

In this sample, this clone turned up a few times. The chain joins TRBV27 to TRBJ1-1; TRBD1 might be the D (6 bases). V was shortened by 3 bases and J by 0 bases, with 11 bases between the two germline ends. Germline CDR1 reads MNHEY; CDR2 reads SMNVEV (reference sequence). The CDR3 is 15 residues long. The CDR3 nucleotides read TGTGCCAGCAGTTTGCGTGCAGGGGTGAACACTGAAGCTTTCTTT. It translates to CASSLRAGVNTEAFF.

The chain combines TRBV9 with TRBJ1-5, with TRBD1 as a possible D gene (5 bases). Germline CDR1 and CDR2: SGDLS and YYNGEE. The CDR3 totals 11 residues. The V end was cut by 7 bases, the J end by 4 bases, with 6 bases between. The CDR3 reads CASGGNQPQHF. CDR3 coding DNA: TGTGCCAGCGGGGGGAATCAGCCCCAGCATTTT. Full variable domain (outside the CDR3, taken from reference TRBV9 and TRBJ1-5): DSGVTQTPKHLITATGQRVTLRCSPRSGDLSVYWYQQSLDQGLQFLIQYYNGEERAKGNILERFSAQQFPDLHSELNLSSLELGDSALYFCASGGNQPQHFGDGTRLSIL.

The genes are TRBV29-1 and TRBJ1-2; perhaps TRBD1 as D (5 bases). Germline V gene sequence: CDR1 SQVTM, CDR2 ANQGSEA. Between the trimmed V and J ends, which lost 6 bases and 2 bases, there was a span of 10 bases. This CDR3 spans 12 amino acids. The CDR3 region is CSVSTDNYGYTF. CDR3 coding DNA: TGCAGCGTCTCGACAGACAACTATGGCTACACCTTC. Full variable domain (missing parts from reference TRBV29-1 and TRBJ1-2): SAVISQKPSRDICQRGTSLTIQCQVDSQVTMMFWYRQQPGQSLTLIATANQGSEATYESGFVIDKFPISRPNLTFSTLTVSNMSPEDSSIYLCSVSTDNYGYTFGSGTRLTVV.

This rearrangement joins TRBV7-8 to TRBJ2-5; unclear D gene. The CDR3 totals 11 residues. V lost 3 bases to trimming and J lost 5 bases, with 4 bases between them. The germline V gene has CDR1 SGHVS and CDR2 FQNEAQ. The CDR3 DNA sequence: TGTGCCAGCAGCTTTCGGGAGACCCAGTACTTC. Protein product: CASSFRETQYF.

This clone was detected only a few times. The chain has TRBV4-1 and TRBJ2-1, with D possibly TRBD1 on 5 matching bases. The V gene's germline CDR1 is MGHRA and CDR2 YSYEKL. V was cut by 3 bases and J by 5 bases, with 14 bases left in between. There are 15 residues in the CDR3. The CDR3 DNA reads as TGCGCCAGCAGCCACCCCTACTTGACAGACAATGAGCAGTTCTTC. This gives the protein CASSHPYLTDNEQFF.

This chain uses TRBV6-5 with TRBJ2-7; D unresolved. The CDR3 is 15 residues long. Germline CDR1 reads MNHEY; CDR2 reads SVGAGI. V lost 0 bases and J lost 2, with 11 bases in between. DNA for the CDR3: TGTGCCAGCAGTTACTCCTCCCGACTGGCCTACGAGCAGTACTTC. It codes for CASSYSSRLAYEQYF.

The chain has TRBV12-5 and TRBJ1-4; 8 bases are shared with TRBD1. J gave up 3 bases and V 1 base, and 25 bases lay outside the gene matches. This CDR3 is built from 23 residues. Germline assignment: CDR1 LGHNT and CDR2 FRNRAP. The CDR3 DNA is TGTGCTAGTGGTTTGGCCAGTGTGGATAAACGGGACAGGCACCATACTGCTAATGAAAAACTGTTTTTT. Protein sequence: CASGLASVDKRDRHHTANEKLFF.

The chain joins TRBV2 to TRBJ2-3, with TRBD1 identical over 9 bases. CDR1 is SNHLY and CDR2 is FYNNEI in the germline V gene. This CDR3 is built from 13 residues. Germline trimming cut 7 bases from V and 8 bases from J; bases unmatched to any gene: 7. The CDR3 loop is CASKQGAEGTQYF. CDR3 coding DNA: TGTGCCAGCAAACAGGGGGCGGAGGGTACGCAGTATTTT.

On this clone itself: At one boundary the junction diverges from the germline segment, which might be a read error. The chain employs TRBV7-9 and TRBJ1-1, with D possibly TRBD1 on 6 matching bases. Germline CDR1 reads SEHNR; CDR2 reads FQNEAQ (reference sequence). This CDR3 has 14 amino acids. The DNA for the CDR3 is TGTTCCAGCAGCCCCCGGACAGCAGACACTGAAGCTTTCTTT. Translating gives CSSSPRTADTEAFF.

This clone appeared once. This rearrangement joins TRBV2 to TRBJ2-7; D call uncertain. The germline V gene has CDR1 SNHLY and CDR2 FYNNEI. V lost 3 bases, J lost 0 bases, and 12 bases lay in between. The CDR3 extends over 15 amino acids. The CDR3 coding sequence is TGTGCCAGCAGTGAGAGGAGCGTTCTCTCCTACGAGCAGTACTTC. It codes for CASSERSVLSYEQYF.

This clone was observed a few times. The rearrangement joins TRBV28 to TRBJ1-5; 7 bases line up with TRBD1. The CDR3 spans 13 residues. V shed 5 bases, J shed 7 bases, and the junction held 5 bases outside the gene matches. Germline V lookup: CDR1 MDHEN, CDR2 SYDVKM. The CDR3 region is CASSHYRGQPQHF. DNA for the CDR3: TGTGCCAGCAGTCACTACAGGGGCCAGCCCCAGCATTTT.

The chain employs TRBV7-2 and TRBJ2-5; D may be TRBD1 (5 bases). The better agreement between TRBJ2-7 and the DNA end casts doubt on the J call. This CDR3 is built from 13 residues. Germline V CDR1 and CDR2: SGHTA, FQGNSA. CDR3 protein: CASSLRGTYEQYF. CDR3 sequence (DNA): TGTGCCAGCAGCCTAAGGGGCACTTACGAGCAGTACTTC.

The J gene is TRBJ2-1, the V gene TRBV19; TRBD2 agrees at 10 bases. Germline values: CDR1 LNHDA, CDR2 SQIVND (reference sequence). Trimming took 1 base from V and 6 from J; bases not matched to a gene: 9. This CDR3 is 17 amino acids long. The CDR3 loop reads CASSIGPLAGVRNEQFF. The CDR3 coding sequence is TGTGCCAGTAGTATAGGCCCCCTAGCGGGAGTGCGCAATGAGCAGTTCTTC.

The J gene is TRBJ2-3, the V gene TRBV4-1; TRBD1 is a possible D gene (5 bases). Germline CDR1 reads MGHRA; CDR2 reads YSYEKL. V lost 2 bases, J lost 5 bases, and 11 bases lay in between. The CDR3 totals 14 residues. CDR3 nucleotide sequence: TGCGCCAGCAGCCAATGGACAATCGGAGATACGCAGTATTTT. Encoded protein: CASSQWTIGDTQYF.

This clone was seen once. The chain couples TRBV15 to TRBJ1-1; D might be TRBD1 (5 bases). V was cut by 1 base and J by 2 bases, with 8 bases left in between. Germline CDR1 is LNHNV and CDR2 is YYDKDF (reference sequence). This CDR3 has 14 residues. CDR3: CATSRGQSNTEAFF. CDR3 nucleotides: TGTGCCACCAGCAGAGGACAGAGTAACACTGAAGCTTTCTTT.

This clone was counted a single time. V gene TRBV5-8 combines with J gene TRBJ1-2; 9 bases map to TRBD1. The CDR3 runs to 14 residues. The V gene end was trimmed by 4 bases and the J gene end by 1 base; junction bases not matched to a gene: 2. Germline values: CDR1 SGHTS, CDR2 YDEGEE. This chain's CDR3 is CASSKTGGNYGYTF. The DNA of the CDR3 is TGTGCCAGCAGCAAGACAGGGGGTAACTATGGCTACACCTTC.

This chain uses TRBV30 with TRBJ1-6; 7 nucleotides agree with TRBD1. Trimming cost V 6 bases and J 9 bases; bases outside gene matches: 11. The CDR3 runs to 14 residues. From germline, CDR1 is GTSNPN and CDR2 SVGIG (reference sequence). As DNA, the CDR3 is TGTGCCTGTGATTTAGGGGGCATTGGTTCACCCCTCCACTTT. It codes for CACDLGGIGSPLHF.

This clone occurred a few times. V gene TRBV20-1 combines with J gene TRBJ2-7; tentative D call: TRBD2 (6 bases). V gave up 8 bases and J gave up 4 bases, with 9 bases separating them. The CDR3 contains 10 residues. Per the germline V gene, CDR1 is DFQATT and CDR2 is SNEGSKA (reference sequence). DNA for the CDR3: TGCAGTACTGGGAGGTACGAGCAGTACTTC. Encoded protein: CSTGRYEQYF.

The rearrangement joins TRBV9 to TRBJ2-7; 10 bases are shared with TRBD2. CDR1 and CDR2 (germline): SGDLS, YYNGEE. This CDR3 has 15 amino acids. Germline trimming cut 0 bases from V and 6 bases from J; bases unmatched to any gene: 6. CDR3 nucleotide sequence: TGTGCCAGCAGCGTAGGAAGCGGGAGGGCCTTCGAGCAGTACTTC. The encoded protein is CASSVGSGRAFEQYF.

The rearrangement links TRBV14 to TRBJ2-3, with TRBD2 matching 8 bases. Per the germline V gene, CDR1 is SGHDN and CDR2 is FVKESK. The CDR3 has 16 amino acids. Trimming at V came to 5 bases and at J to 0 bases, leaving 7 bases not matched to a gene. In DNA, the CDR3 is TGTGCCAGCAGCAAACTAGCGGCATCTAGCACAGATACGCAGTATTTT. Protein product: CASSKLAASSTDTQYF.

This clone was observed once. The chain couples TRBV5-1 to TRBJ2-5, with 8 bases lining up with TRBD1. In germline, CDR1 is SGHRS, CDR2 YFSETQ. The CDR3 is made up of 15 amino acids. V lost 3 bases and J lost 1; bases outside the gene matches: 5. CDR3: CASSWTGTVQETQYF. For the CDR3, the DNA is TGCGCCAGCAGCTGGACAGGGACCGTCCAAGAGACCCAGTACTTC.

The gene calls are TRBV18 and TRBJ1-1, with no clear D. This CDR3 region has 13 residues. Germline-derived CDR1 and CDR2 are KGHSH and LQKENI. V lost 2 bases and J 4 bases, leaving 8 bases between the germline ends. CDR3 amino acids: CASSPMRSTEAFF. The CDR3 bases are TGTGCCAGCTCACCAATGCGGAGCACTGAAGCTTTCTTT.